This T cell receptor beta chain was recovered during a study of shared clonotypes between healthy human individuals. Notes on the study in general: Only a few donors were included, so the genetic and exposure-history diversity represented was limited.

Germline CDR1 reads KGHSH; CDR2 reads LQKENI. Trimming cost V 6 bases and J 5 bases, with 15 bases left between them. The CDR3 covers 14 residues. In regard to this clone: The antigen is undetermined.

Each sorted subset replicate got 200 ng genomic DNA, tens of thousands of genomes. TCRdb's table, derived via immunoSEQ multiplex PCR, lists solely in-frame clones and lacks some. The table includes hundreds of thousands of clones, about 96% detected once. This clonotype was sampled from a woman aged 25 to 39 in good health. Sequencing was carried out using naive CD4+ T cells sorted from blood. Subset given: CD45RA+ positively selected. This sequence joins TRBV18 and TRBJ2-3; D ambiguous. The CDR3 nucleotides read TGTGCCAGCTCCGAAAGGGTTGGTGGAGATACGCAGTATTTT. It specifies CASSERVGGDTQYF.